This is a list of T cell receptor beta chains from one sample in a study of blood T cell repertoires in COVID-19. Measured with immunoSEQ multiplex PCR; TCRdb has only the in-frame clones, and not every one. The table records more than 150,000 clones, about 78% of them present only once. Sequenced input: PBMCs or T cells enriched from blood (not recorded which). These receptors were collected from a woman between 50 and 59 years old who had recovered from COVID-19. The CDR3 runs from the conserved cysteine through the conserved F or W. The order of the fields is clone size, V gene, J gene, D gene, CDR3 protein, CDR3 DNA. The D gene is left open where the match is weak. Only some rows state a clone size, as once, few, many or a class for expanded clones.

size: .; V: TRBV3-1/TRBV3-2; J: TRBJ1-3; D: .; CDR3: CASSQEVIIAGNTIYF; DNA: TGTGCCAGCAGCCAAGAAGTTATCATAGCTGGAAACACCATATATTTT
size: .; V: TRBV6-5; J: TRBJ2-3; D: .; CDR3: CASRSPGRGTDTQYF; DNA: TGTGCCAGCAGAAGCCCGGGGAGGGGGACAGATACGCAGTATTTT
size: .; V: TRBV3-1/TRBV3-2; J: TRBJ1-2; D: TRBD1; CDR3: CASSQDRQGDGYTF; DNA: TGTGCCAGCAGCCAAGATAGGCAGGGGGATGGCTACACCTTC
size: .; V: TRBV29-1; J: TRBJ1-4; D: .; CDR3: CSATGTLDEKLFF; DNA: TGCAGCGCAACCGGGACATTGGATGAAAAACTGTTTTTT
size: .; V: TRBV19; J: TRBJ1-1; D: .; CDR3: CASRLKGGSEAFF; DNA: TGTGCCAGCCGACTGAAAGGAGGATCAGAAGCTTTCTTT
size: .; V: TRBV5-6; J: TRBJ2-7; D: .; CDR3: CASSPRGSYEQYF; DNA: TGTGCCAGCAGCCCTCGGGGCTCCTACGAGCAGTACTTC
size: .; V: TRBV10-1; J: TRBJ2-7; D: TRBD1; CDR3: CASTPGTGGTEQYF; DNA: TGCGCCAGCACCCCCGGGACAGGGGGTACCGAGCAGTACTTC
size: .; V: TRBV14; J: TRBJ2-1; D: TRBD2; CDR3: CASSRYGTSGQKNEQFF; DNA: TGTGCCAGCAGCAGATACGGGACTAGCGGGCAAAAGAATGAGCAGTTCTTC
size: once; V: TRBV7-3; J: TRBJ2-2; D: TRBD1; CDR3: CASSPTGGWNTGELFF; DNA: TGTGCCAGCAGCCCGACAGGGGGGTGGAACACCGGGGAGCTGTTTTTT
size: .; V: TRBV27; J: TRBJ1-2; D: TRBD1; CDR3: CASRLTGGWGGYTF; DNA: TGTGCCAGCAGACTAACAGGGGGCTGGGGTGGCTACACCTTC
size: .; V: TRBV5-1; J: TRBJ2-7; D: TRBD1; CDR3: CASSVGQAYEQYF; DNA: TGCGCCAGCAGCGTGGGACAGGCCTACGAGCAGTACTTC
size: .; V: TRBV7-9; J: TRBJ2-5; D: .; CDR3: CASSLAGGGETQYF; DNA: TGTGCCAGCAGCTTAGCGGGAGGCGGGGAGACCCAGTACTTC
size: .; V: TRBV21-1; J: TRBJ1-6; D: .; CDR3: CASSLRGQNNSPLHF; DNA: TGTGCCAGCAGCCTTAGGGGACAGAATAATTCACCCCTCCACTTT
size: few; V: TRBV19; J: TRBJ2-4; D: .; CDR3: CASSMRGSTLAKNIQYF; DNA: TGTGCCAGTAGTATGCGGGGAAGCACTCTGGCCAAAAACATTCAGTACTTC
size: .; V: TRBV10-3; J: TRBJ2-1; D: TRBD1; CDR3: CAIRGQGLGNEQFF; DNA: TGTGCCATCAGGGGACAGGGGTTAGGAAATGAGCAGTTCTTC
size: .; V: TRBV11-2; J: TRBJ2-1; D: TRBD2; CDR3: CASSLQTSGYNEQFF; DNA: TGTGCCAGCAGCTTACAGACTAGCGGTTACAATGAGCAGTTCTTC
size: few; V: TRBV5-6; J: TRBJ1-2; D: .; CDR3: CASSSGQTLVGGYTF; DNA: TGTGCCAGCAGCTCTGGACAGACCTTAGTGGGGGGCTACACCTTC
size: .; V: TRBV7-3; J: TRBJ2-2; D: .; CDR3: CASSKGSSVGTGELFF; DNA: TGTGCCAGCAGCAAGGGGTCTAGCGTCGGCACCGGGGAGCTGTTTTTT
size: .; V: TRBV15; J: TRBJ1-3; D: TRBD1; CDR3: CATSARHRGSAGNTIYF; DNA: TGTGCCACCAGCGCACGACACAGGGGCTCAGCTGGAAACACCATATATTTT
size: .; V: TRBV5-4; J: TRBJ1-2; D: .; CDR3: CASSPGGTGFYGYTF; DNA: TGTGCCAGCAGCCCTGGGGGGACGGGGTTCTATGGCTACACCTTC
size: .; V: TRBV5-4; J: TRBJ1-2; D: TRBD1; CDR3: CASSRWGQPYYGYTF; DNA: TGTGCCAGCAGCAGATGGGGACAGCCCTACTATGGCTACACCTTC
size: .; V: TRBV5-1; J: TRBJ2-7; D: .; CDR3: CASRATGMGPPYEQYF; DNA: TGCGCCAGCAGAGCCACAGGGATGGGTCCTCCCTACGAGCAGTACTTC
size: few; V: TRBV7-9; J: TRBJ1-3; D: TRBD1; CDR3: CASSPFGTGYSGNTIYF; DNA: TGTGCCAGCAGTCCATTCGGGACAGGCTACTCTGGAAACACCATATATTTT
size: .; V: TRBV25-1; J: TRBJ2-7; D: .; CDR3: CASSTYYEQYF; DNA: TGTGCCAGCAGTACCTATTACGAGCAGTACTTC
size: .; V: TRBV24-1; J: TRBJ1-2; D: .; CDR3: CATSLQGSYGYTF; DNA: TGTGCCACCAGCTTACAGGGAAGCTATGGCTACACCTTC
size: .; V: TRBV27; J: TRBJ1-2; D: .; CDR3: CASSQYASRGYGYTF; DNA: TGTGCCAGCAGTCAATATGCTTCAAGGGGCTATGGCTACACCTTC
size: .; V: TRBV11-1; J: TRBJ2-1; D: TRBD2; CDR3: CASSLGTSGHNEQFF; DNA: TGTGCCAGCAGCTTAGGGACTAGCGGGCACAATGAGCAGTTCTTC
size: .; V: TRBV27; J: TRBJ1-5; D: .; CDR3: CASSYSAGPQHF; DNA: TGTGCCAGCAGTTACTCGGCGGGGCCCCAGCATTTT
size: .; V: TRBV3-1/TRBV3-2; J: TRBJ2-1; D: .; CDR3: CASSQGRPWDEQFF; DNA: TGTGCCAGCAGCCAGGGGAGGCCTTGGGATGAGCAGTTCTTC
size: few; V: TRBV28; J: TRBJ1-4; D: TRBD1; CDR3: CASGVWTGGNEKLFF; DNA: TGTGCCAGCGGGGTCTGGACAGGCGGTAATGAAAAACTGTTTTTT
size: few; V: TRBV28; J: TRBJ2-1; D: .; CDR3: CASSLQGRGNEQFF; DNA: TGTGCCAGCAGTCTACAGGGAAGGGGGAATGAGCAGTTCTTC
size: .; V: TRBV10-3; J: TRBJ2-3; D: TRBD1; CDR3: CALSPGQGVDTQYF; DNA: TGTGCCCTAAGCCCAGGACAGGGAGTAGATACGCAGTATTTT
size: .; V: TRBV7-8; J: TRBJ2-1; D: .; CDR3: CASSLGRGSRSSYNEQFF; DNA: TGTGCCAGCAGCTTAGGGAGGGGTAGCAGGAGCTCCTACAATGAGCAGTTCTTC
size: .; V: TRBV9; J: TRBJ2-1; D: TRBD2; CDR3: CASSVGLAGANEQFF; DNA: TGTGCCAGCAGCGTAGGTTTAGCGGGGGCCAATGAGCAGTTCTTC
size: .; V: TRBV2; J: TRBJ1-1; D: .; CDR3: CASSREGNTEAFF; DNA: TGTGCCAGCAGCAGGGAAGGAAACACTGAAGCTTTCTTT
size: .; V: TRBV7-2; J: TRBJ1-1; D: TRBD1; CDR3: CASSAGTGMNTEAFF; DNA: TGTGCCAGCAGCGCCGGGACAGGGATGAACACTGAAGCTTTCTTT
size: .; V: TRBV5-6; J: TRBJ1-6; D: .; CDR3: CASSQQINPYNSPLHF; DNA: TGTGCCAGCAGCCAACAGATAAACCCTTATAATTCACCCCTCCACTTT
size: .; V: TRBV19; J: TRBJ2-3; D: .; CDR3: CASSIQPFAVDTQYF; DNA: TGTGCCAGTAGTATTCAACCCTTTGCAGTTGATACGCAGTATTTT
size: .; V: TRBV9; J: TRBJ2-7; D: TRBD2; CDR3: CASSVSAGVTYEQYF; DNA: TGTGCCAGCAGCGTTTCTGCGGGGGTGACCTACGAGCAGTACTTC
size: .; V: TRBV27; J: TRBJ1-4; D: .; CDR3: CASSFSGLGEKLFF; DNA: TGTGCCAGCAGTTTCTCAGGGTTAGGCGAAAAACTGTTTTTT
size: once; V: TRBV5-1; J: TRBJ2-1; D: .; CDR3: CASSHSGHSYNEQFF; DNA: TGCGCCAGCAGCCATAGCGGCCACTCCTACAATGAGCAGTTCTTC
size: .; V: TRBV7-2; J: TRBJ1-3; D: TRBD1; CDR3: CASTYGTGGQGNTIYF; DNA: TGTGCCAGCACATACGGGACAGGGGGCCAAGGAAACACCATATATTTT
size: .; V: TRBV7-3; J: TRBJ1-6; D: .; CDR3: CASSRTNSYNSPLHF; DNA: TGTGCCAGCAGCCGGACTAACTCCTATAATTCACCCCTCCACTTT
size: .; V: TRBV5-1; J: TRBJ2-1; D: TRBD1; CDR3: CASSQGQGHYNEQFF; DNA: TGCGCCAGCAGCCAGGGACAGGGCCACTACAATGAGCAGTTCTTC
size: .; V: TRBV9; J: TRBJ1-5; D: .; CDR3: CASSVAESNQPQHF; DNA: TGTGCCAGCAGCGTAGCGGAGAGCAATCAGCCCCAGCATTTT
size: .; V: TRBV4-1; J: TRBJ1-4; D: .; CDR3: CASSDTTNEKLFF; DNA: TGCGCCAGCTCGGACACAACTAATGAAAAACTGTTTTTT
size: .; V: TRBV6-5; J: TRBJ1-4; D: .; CDR3: CASKGGGNERLFF; DNA: TGTGCCAGTAAGGGAGGGGGGAATGAAAGACTGTTTTTT
size: .; V: TRBV7-9; J: TRBJ1-4; D: .; CDR3: CASSLGRAGNEKLFF; DNA: TGTGCCAGCAGCTTAGGCCGGGCAGGGAATGAAAAACTGTTTTTT
size: .; V: TRBV5-1; J: TRBJ2-3; D: TRBD2; CDR3: CASRRAGEGVDTQYF; DNA: TGCGCCAGCAGGCGAGCGGGAGAGGGGGTAGATACGCAGTATTTT
size: few; V: TRBV6-5; J: TRBJ1-5; D: TRBD1; CDR3: CASSYLTGTEPQHF; DNA: TGTGCCAGCAGTTACTTGACAGGGACGGAGCCCCAGCATTTT
size: .; V: TRBV19; J: TRBJ2-2; D: .; CDR3: CASSSYARHRPHGELFF; DNA: TGTGCCAGTAGTTCTTACGCCCGACACCGCCCCCACGGGGAGCTGTTTTTT
size: .; V: TRBV4-1; J: TRBJ2-1; D: .; CDR3: CASSRGYNEQFF; DNA: TGCGCCAGCAGCCGAGGCTACAATGAGCAGTTCTTC
size: .; V: TRBV2; J: TRBJ2-1; D: TRBD1; CDR3: CASTPWDRTSNEQFF; DNA: TGTGCCAGCACACCATGGGACAGAACTTCCAATGAGCAGTTCTTC
size: .; V: TRBV7-2; J: TRBJ2-7; D: TRBD2; CDR3: CASSPTRSGSAYEQYF; DNA: TGTGCCAGCAGTCCCACCCGTAGCGGGTCCGCCTACGAGCAGTACTTC
size: .; V: TRBV24-1; J: TRBJ2-1; D: TRBD2; CDR3: CATSDHTGTSGRTSGSSYNEQFF; DNA: TGTGCCACCAGTGATCATACCGGGACGTCTGGCAGGACTAGCGGGAGCTCCTACAATGAGCAGTTCTTC
size: .; V: TRBV11-1; J: TRBJ2-1; D: TRBD2; CDR3: CASSLGGGSYNEQFF; DNA: TGTGCCAGCAGCTTGGGGGGAGGGTCCTACAATGAGCAGTTCTTC
size: .; V: TRBV5-8; J: TRBJ2-3; D: TRBD2; CDR3: CASSPGLAGVRGPTDTQYF; DNA: TGTGCCAGCAGCCCCGGACTAGCGGGAGTTCGGGGGCCGACAGATACGCAGTATTTT